One and the same sample provided the 17 T cell receptor beta chains below, sequenced in a study of Ad26.COV2.S vaccination and SARS-CoV-2 variants. Libraries were prepared by immunoSEQ multiplex PCR; TCRdb keeps only in-frame clonotypes and omits some of them. The sample consists of more than 300,000 clones, about 86% of them appearing once. The treatment: 15 to 20 received Ad26.COV2.S at low or high dose, single or two shots; 5 received placebo; per-sample allocation not given. Day 63 after the first vaccine or placebo injection was the time point for sampling. The sample consisted of peripheral blood, taken in a trial of Ad26.COV2.S vaccine versus placebo. These receptors were obtained from a person between 18 and 65 years old who received the Ad26.COV2.S COVID-19 vaccine or a placebo.

The genes are TRBV11-3 and TRBJ2-5, with 7 nucleotides matching TRBD1. Trimming cost V 3 bases and J 2 bases; bases outside gene matches: 6. The CDR3 runs to 15 residues. From germline, CDR1 is SGHNT and CDR2 YENEEA. CDR3 loop: CASSLGPGQQETQYF. As DNA, the CDR3 is TGTGCCAGCAGCTTGGGCCCGGGACAGCAAGAGACCCAGTACTTC.

A few counts support this clone. The rearrangement joins TRBV10-3 to TRBJ2-6; possibly TRBD2 for D (5 bases). This CDR3 has 16 amino acids. Germline V CDR1 and CDR2: ENHRY, SYGVKD. V lost 6 bases, J lost 0 bases, and 12 bases lay in between. As DNA, the CDR3 is TGTGCCATCAGGGGAGTGACCACCTCTGGGGCCAACGTCCTGACTTTC. It codes for CAIRGVTTSGANVLTF.

The genes are TRBV2 and TRBJ1-6, with 7 bases matching TRBD1. The ends lost 4 bases at V and 7 bases at J; junction bases unmatched: 7. Germline V CDR1 and CDR2: SNHLY, FYNNEI. CDR3 length: 15 amino acids. In DNA form, the CDR3 reads TGTGCCAGCAGTGGACCGGGGACAGAAAATTCACCCCTCCACTTT. Protein sequence: CASSGPGTENSPLHF.

This chain connects TRBV24-1 to TRBJ2-7, with 11 bases that match TRBD1. The CDR3 contains 17 residues. The V gene's germline CDR1 is KGHDR and CDR2 SFDVKD. After removal of 2 bases from V and 3 bases from J, the junction contained 8 bases not matched to a gene. In nucleotides, the CDR3 is TGTGCCACCAGTGATTACTTCGGACAGGGGGCGGACTACGAGCAGTACTTC. Translated: CATSDYFGQGADYEQYF.

The rearrangement links TRBV19 to TRBJ2-7; 10 bases line up with TRBD2. Germline V gene sequence: CDR1 LNHDA, CDR2 SQIVND (reference sequence). V trimming: 5 bases; J trimming: 2 bases; junction bases outside the gene matches: 6. CDR3 length equals 15 residues. CDR3 residues: CASSGWLAGAYEQYF. CDR3 bases: TGTGCCAGTAGTGGCTGGCTAGCGGGGGCCTACGAGCAGTACTTC.

This chain links TRBV6-2 or TRBV6-3 with TRBJ2-7; D is unresolved. CDR1 MNHEY and CDR2 SVGEGT come from the germline V gene. Trimming shortened V by 5 bases and J by 4 bases, and 12 bases separated the two germline ends. This CDR3 has 13 residues. CDR3 amino acids: CASSPNEWYEQYF. CDR3 nucleotides: TGTGCCAGCAGTCCCAACGAATGGTACGAGCAGTACTTC.

The rearrangement links TRBV19 to TRBJ2-7, with 9 positions matching TRBD1. The V segment lost 5 bases and the J segment 2 bases; nucleotides outside the gene matches: 13. CDR3 length: 17 amino acids. From germline, CDR1 is LNHDA and CDR2 SQIVND (reference sequence). In nucleotides, the CDR3 is TGTGCCAGTAGTCCTTTTACGCCGGGACAGGGAACCTACGAGCAGTACTTC. Encoded protein: CASSPFTPGQGTYEQYF.

V and J are TRBV20-1 and TRBJ1-1, with D hard to call. The length of the CDR3 is 12 residues. V was pared by 3 bases and J by 3 bases, with 8 bases between. Germline CDR1 DFQATT, CDR2 SNEGSKA (reference sequence). CDR3 sequence reads: CSASRAHTEAFF. Written as DNA, the CDR3 is TGCAGTGCTAGTAGGGCCCACACTGAAGCTTTCTTT.

This clone was seen a handful of times. The CDR3 is CATRQALTGVYEQYF. The CDR3 coding sequence is TGCGCCACCCGACAAGCCCTGACAGGGGTCTACGAGCAGTACTTC. The chain employs TRBV5-1 and TRBJ2-7; 8 nucleotides agree with TRBD1. The germline gives CDR1 SGHRS, CDR2 YFSETQ. Trimming removed 9 bases from V and 3 bases from J; junction bases left unmatched: 14. The CDR3 is 15 amino acids.

In its sample, this clone was seen a few times. The rearrangement uses TRBV2 and TRBJ1-1; a possible D gene is TRBD1 (6 bases). There are 14 residues in the CDR3. The V and J ends lost 6 bases and 4 bases respectively, with 15 bases between them. Germline V gene sequence: CDR1 SNHLY, CDR2 FYNNEI. CDR3 sequence: CASRDGQISTEAFF. The CDR3, as DNA: TGTGCCAGCAGAGACGGACAGATTAGCACTGAAGCTTTCTTT.

The J gene is TRBJ2-5, the V gene TRBV9; unclear D gene. The CDR3 is 12 amino acids. CDR1 is SGDLS, CDR2 YYNGEE, per germline. Trimming removed 4 bases at V and 5 bases at J, with 9 bases between. DNA for the CDR3: TGTGCCAGCAGCCCAAATGGGGAGACCCAGTACTTC. This gives the protein CASSPNGETQYF.

In the case of this clone: The same CDR3 can be traced to other DNA sequences in this sample. The J gene is TRBJ1-1, the V gene TRBV7-2; D is ambiguous. Germline lookup yields CDR1 SGHTA and CDR2 FQGNSA. Deletions cut 5 bases from V and 1 base from J, with 8 bases between. The CDR3 sequence is 13 residues long. The CDR3 DNA follows: TGTGCCAGCAGCCCAACGGGGAACACTGAAGCTTTCTTT. Its translation is CASSPTGNTEAFF.

The rearrangement links TRBV7-2 to TRBJ2-7; 11 bases are a match to TRBD1. V was clipped by 5 bases and J by 2 bases; unmatched bases: 5. The CDR3 has 15 amino acids. CDR1 is SGHTA and CDR2 is FQGNSA in the germline V gene. This chain's CDR3 is CASSARTGGPYEQYF. CDR3 sequence (DNA): TGTGCCAGCAGCGCGCGGACAGGGGGCCCCTACGAGCAGTACTTC. Full variable domain (missing parts from reference TRBV7-2 and TRBJ2-7): GAGVSQSPSNKVTEKGKDVELRCDPISGHTALYWYRQSLGQGLEFLIYFQGNSAPDKSGLPSDRFSAERTGGSVSTLTIQRTQQEDSAVYLCASSARTGGPYEQYFGPGTRLTVT.

The sample holds one count of this clone. The rearrangement uses TRBV2 and TRBJ1-2; D perhaps matches TRBD1 (5 bases). Trimming pared 6 bases from V and 4 bases from J, leaving 9 bases between. The CDR3 sequence is 12 residues long. Germline V CDR1 and CDR2: SNHLY, FYNNEI. For the CDR3, the DNA is TGTGCCAGCAGCAAGACAGCCTATGGCTACACCTTC. Translated: CASSKTAYGYTF. The full variable domain, in which reference TRBV2 and TRBJ1-2 provide the parts outside the CDR3, is EPEVTQTPSHQVTQMGQEVILRCVPISNHLYFYWYRQILGQKVEFLVSFYNNEISEKSEIFDDQFSVERPDGSNFTLKIRSTKLEDSAMYFCASSKTAYGYTFGSGTRLTVV.

The V gene is TRBV5-5, the J gene TRBJ1-3; possibly TRBD1 for D (6 bases). CDR1 and CDR2 (germline): SGHKS, YYEKEE (reference sequence). V lost 1 base, J lost 2 bases, and 10 bases lay in between. The CDR3 runs 15 residues. The CDR3 DNA reads TGTGCCAGCAGCTTGCCGAAGGGGGCTGGAAACACCATATATTTT. Translated: CASSLPKGAGNTIYF.

This clone was observed a handful of times. The chain uses TRBV6-5 and TRBJ1-5; D gene unclear. Per germline, CDR1 MNHEY and CDR2 SVGAGI. V gave up 8 bases and J gave up 4 bases, with 15 bases separating them. The CDR3 extends over 14 amino acids. In DNA form, the CDR3 reads TGTGCCAGCTTAGGAGGAAGGGCAAATCAGCCCCAGCATTTT. It codes for CASLGGRANQPQHF.

V is TRBV4-1 and J is TRBJ1-1; weak D call: TRBD1 (5 bases). The V gene lost 1 base and the J gene lost 2 bases, with 14 bases spanning the gap. The CDR3 contains 16 residues. Germline-derived CDR1 and CDR2 are MGHRA and YSYEKL. CDR3 in amino acids: CASSQGVWQGNTEAFF. The CDR3 region has the DNA TGCGCCAGCAGCCAAGGTGTGTGGCAGGGTAACACTGAAGCTTTCTTT.